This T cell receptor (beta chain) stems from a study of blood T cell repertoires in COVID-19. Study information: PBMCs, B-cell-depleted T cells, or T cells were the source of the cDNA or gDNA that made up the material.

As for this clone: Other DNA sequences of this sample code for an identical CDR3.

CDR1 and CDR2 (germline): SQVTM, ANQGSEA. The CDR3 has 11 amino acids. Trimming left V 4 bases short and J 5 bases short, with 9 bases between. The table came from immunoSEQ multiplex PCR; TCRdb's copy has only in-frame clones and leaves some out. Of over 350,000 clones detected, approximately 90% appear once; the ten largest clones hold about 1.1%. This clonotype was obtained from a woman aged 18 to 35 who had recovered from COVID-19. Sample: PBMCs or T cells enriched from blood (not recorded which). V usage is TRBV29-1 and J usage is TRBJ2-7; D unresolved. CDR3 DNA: TGCAGCGTTGGCCTCGGAGACGAGCAGTACTTC. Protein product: CSVGLGDEQYF.